This TCR beta chain derives from a study of cytomegalovirus exposure and HLA in healthy donors. Comment on this clone: What it binds is not known.

This CDR3 has 15 amino acids. Germline trimming cut 7 bases from V and 1 base from J; bases unmatched to any gene: 9. Looked up from germline, CDR1 is LNHDA and CDR2 is SQIVND (reference sequence). Notes on the study in general: Presence/absence analyses assumed roughly uniform sequencing depth across donors.

Primers for the PCR totalled 60 Vbeta and 13 Jbeta. Sequencing was performed with immunoSEQ multiplex PCR; in TCRdb, only in-frame clones are kept and a portion is missing. This table holds about 240,000 clones, more than 75% found once. Sequencing was done on a sample of PBMCs. The chain uses TRBV19 and TRBJ1-2, with 7 bases matching TRBD1. This receptor was obtained from a woman in her thirties or forties in good health and CMV-seropositive. For the CDR3, the DNA is TGTGCCAGTACCCCTCGGGACAGCGTTAACTATGGCTACACCTTC. As protein: CASTPRDSVNYGYTF.